The 22 T cell receptor beta chains presented below share a single source sample, sequenced in a study of T-cell memory formation after mild COVID-19. TCRdb analysed the 5' RACE reads with MiXCR anew, one entry per CDR3 protein. The sample yields about 110,000 distinct CDR3 sequences, around an eighth seen once. Material: PBMCs or a T cell subset sorted from them (not recorded which). The source is an adult woman who had mild COVID-19 (a few samples of this study predate the infection). Cell type and time point are not known.

This clonotype was picked up a small number of times. The chain uses TRBV4-1 and TRBJ1-1; D is perhaps TRBD1 (5 bases). Germline CDR1 and CDR2: MGHRA and YSYEKL. V lost 0 bases and J 0 bases, leaving 5 bases between the germline ends. There are 14 residues in the CDR3. The CDR3 nucleotides read TGCGCCAGCAGCCAAGAGGGGGTGAACACTGAAGCTTTCTTT. Its translation: CASSQEGVNTEAFF.

At least ten counts were recorded for this clonotype. The chain is built from TRBV7-9 and TRBJ2-7; D is unclear. V lost 5 bases, J lost 7 bases, and 18 bases lay in between. Looked up from germline, CDR1 is SEHNR and CDR2 is FQNEAQ (reference sequence). CDR3 length equals 14 residues. The CDR3 nucleotides are TGTGCCAGCAGCCCAGTTGTGGTCCCTTGGGAGCAGTACTTC. This gives the protein CASSPVVVPWEQYF.

In this sample, this clonotype turned up many times. Its ends do not fully match the called genes, so a read error is possible. V and J are TRBV7-7 and TRBJ2-1; 7 bases fit TRBD1. The CDR3 has 16 amino acids. Germline CDR1 reads SSHAT; CDR2 reads FNYEAQ (reference sequence). The CDR3 DNA reads as TGTGCTAGCAGCCGTAGTGAGGGACAGAGATACAATGAGCAGTTCTTC. Encoded protein: CASSRSEGQRYNEQFF.

In its sample, this clonotype was seen many times. The genes are TRBV28 and TRBJ1-5; no reliable D call. CDR1 and CDR2 (germline): MDHEN, SYDVKM. The CDR3 totals 15 residues. V lost 8 bases, J lost 9 bases, and 23 bases lay in between. Here the CDR3 DNA reads TGTGCCAGCCAGTTTGGGTTGGCAGGTCAGAGGCCCCAGCATTTT. It encodes CASQFGLAGQRPQHF.

This clonotype has just a few counts. The chain uses TRBV5-1 and TRBJ2-7; 7 bases map to TRBD2. CDR3 length equals 15 residues. Germline-derived CDR1 and CDR2 are SGHRS and YFSETQ. After removal of 0 bases from V and 3 bases from J, the junction contained 6 bases not matched to a gene. CDR3 coding DNA: TGCGCCAGCAGCTTGGACAGCGGGGAAAGCTACGAGCAGTACTTC. It encodes CASSLDSGESYEQYF.

Only a few counts were recorded for this clonotype. CDR3 coding DNA: TGTGCCAGCAGCTTAGGAGGGACGGAGACTAACTATGGCTACACCTTC. Translation gives CASSLGGTETNYGYTF. This chain joins TRBV7-9 and TRBJ1-2; D possibly corresponds to TRBD1 (5 bases). Germline CDR1 is SEHNR and CDR2 is FQNEAQ (reference sequence). With 1 base removed from V and 0 bases from J, the gap between germline ends came to 12 bases. The CDR3 length is 16 residues.

The chain employs TRBV7-6 and TRBJ2-1, with TRBD2 matching 11 bases. Trimming removed 1 base from V and 6 bases from J; junction bases left unmatched: 5. This CDR3 comprises 16 residues. Germline loops: CDR1 SGHVS, CDR2 FNYEAQ. In DNA, the CDR3 is TGTGCCAGCAGCTTAGGGGGGACTAGCGGACTCAATGAGCAGTTCTTC. It is translated as CASSLGGTSGLNEQFF.

With respect to this clonotype: A read error is possible here, since a much larger clone lies one base away. The chain is built from TRBV12-3 or TRBV12-4 and TRBJ2-3; D is unclear. This CDR3 has 14 amino acids. V dropped 0 bases and J dropped 5 bases, with 9 bases sitting between them. DNA of the CDR3: TGTGCCAGCAGTTTAGCCCGATACATAGATACGCAGTATTTT. This gives the protein CASSLARYIDTQYF.

The rearrangement joins TRBV19 to TRBJ2-7; D could derive from TRBD1 or TRBD2 (5 bases each). There are 15 residues in the CDR3. CDR1 LNHDA and CDR2 SQIVND come from the germline V gene (reference sequence). Trimming removed 0 bases from V and 2 bases from J, with 11 bases in between. This CDR3 reads CASSIDRDGPYEQYF. CDR3 nucleotides: TGTGCCAGTAGTATAGACAGGGACGGACCCTACGAGCAGTACTTC.

This clonotype is medium-sized within its sample. The CDR3: CAISPGTGGYEQYF. Written as DNA, the CDR3 is TGTGCCATCAGCCCCGGGACAGGTGGCTACGAGCAGTACTTC. The chain uses TRBV10-3 and TRBJ2-7; TRBD1 matches at 8 bases. Germline V CDR1 and CDR2: ENHRY, SYGVKD. The CDR3 loop spans 14 amino acids. The ends lost 6 bases at V and 3 bases at J; junction bases unmatched: 7.

This clonotype was seen only a few times. The J gene is TRBJ1-1, the V gene TRBV2; D not resolved. Germline V CDR1 and CDR2: SNHLY, FYNNEI. This CDR3 region has 16 residues. The V end was cut by 2 bases, the J end by 3 bases, with 16 bases between. CDR3 coding DNA: TGTGCCAGCAGTGAACCTGGGAGAGGGAGGGACACTGAAGCTTTCTTT. Translated, it gives CASSEPGRGRDTEAFF.

This clonotype was detected ten times or more. The rearrangement links TRBV7-8 to TRBJ2-1; D unclear. The germline V and J ends were trimmed by 5 bases and 9 bases, with 11 bases remaining between them. Germline V gene sequence: CDR1 SGHVS, CDR2 FQNEAQ. The CDR3 is made up of 12 amino acids. CDR3 in amino acids: CASSPTGFEQFF. CDR3 nucleotide sequence: TGTGCCAGCAGCCCCACCGGGTTTGAGCAGTTCTTC.

This clonotype was counted ten times or more. The chain links TRBV27 to TRBJ2-3; 10 nucleotides agree with TRBD2. V was clipped by 3 bases and J by 1 base; unmatched bases: 4. Germline CDR1 and CDR2: MNHEY and SMNVEV (reference sequence). The CDR3 loop spans 16 amino acids. This CDR3 reads CASSFGLAGGTDTQYF. CDR3 in DNA: TGTGCCAGCAGTTTCGGGCTAGCGGGAGGCACAGATACGCAGTATTTT.

This clonotype was found many times. This rearrangement joins TRBV12-3 or TRBV12-4 to TRBJ2-1; 13 bases align to TRBD2. Trimming at V came to 5 bases and at J to 4 bases, leaving 2 bases not matched to a gene. The CDR3 loop spans 15 amino acids. The CDR3 here is CASSPGLAGYNEQFF. CDR3 nucleotide sequence: TGTGCCAGCAGTCCGGGACTAGCGGGGTACAATGAGCAGTTCTTC.

The sample holds a few counts of this clonotype. The chain is built from TRBV13 and TRBJ2-7; 8 nucleotides align to TRBD1. V was pared by 7 bases and J by 3 bases, with 5 bases of the junction left unmatched. The CDR3 has 13 amino acids. Germline V gene lookup returns CDR1 PRHDT and CDR2 FYEKMQ (reference sequence). The CDR3 protein is CASTQQGVYEQYF. For the CDR3, the DNA is TGTGCCAGCACCCAACAGGGGGTCTACGAGCAGTACTTC.

The J gene is TRBJ2-7, the V gene TRBV7-9; D remains unclear. The CDR3 is 16 amino acids. Trimming took 4 bases from V and 3 from J, leaving 19 bases between them. Germline CDR1 and CDR2: SEHNR and FQNEAQ (reference sequence). This CDR3 is CASSSMAEVSFYEQYF. The CDR3 DNA is TGTGCCAGCAGCTCCATGGCGGAAGTAAGTTTCTACGAGCAGTACTTC.

The gene calls are TRBV2 and TRBJ1-1, with 10 bases matching TRBD1. Germline V gives CDR1 SNHLY, CDR2 FYNNEI. The CDR3 contains 14 residues. Losses at the gene ends were 6 bases for V and 5 bases for J; bases not matched to a gene: 6. The chain's CDR3 is CASRSPGQGTEAFF. CDR3 DNA: TGTGCCAGCAGGTCTCCGGGACAGGGGACTGAAGCTTTCTTT.

This clonotype was counted between two and nine times. V usage is TRBV19 and J usage is TRBJ2-5; D call uncertain. CDR1 and CDR2 from the germline V gene are LNHDA and SQIVND (reference sequence). Trimming removed 3 bases at V and 0 bases at J, with 11 bases between. The CDR3 has 15 amino acids. CDR3 bases: TGTGCCAGTAGTATTCTGATCACGGACCAAGAGACCCAGTACTTC. Residues: CASSILITDQETQYF.

This clonotype came up a few times. The chain joins TRBV4-3 to TRBJ2-7; D may be TRBD2 (5 bases). The CDR3 sequence is 13 residues long. The V end lost 1 base, the J end lost 6 bases, and 10 bases lay between the germline ends. Germline CDR1 reads LGHNA; CDR2 reads YSLEER. The CDR3 reads CASSQGRGREQYF. CDR3 in DNA: TGCGCCAGCAGCCAAGGCAGAGGGCGCGAGCAGTACTTC.

This clonotype has just a few counts. This chain uses TRBV4-3 with TRBJ1-5; D gene uncertain. Germline V CDR1 and CDR2: LGHNA, YSLEER. The CDR3 length is 16 residues. Trimming left V 0 bases short and J 6 bases short, with 15 bases between. CDR3 residues: CASSQEWPLGGQPQHF. The CDR3 coding sequence is TGCGCCAGCAGCCAAGAATGGCCCCTAGGAGGTCAGCCCCAGCATTTT.

V and J are TRBV4-1 and TRBJ2-5, with D perhaps TRBD1 or TRBD2 (6 bases each). Between the trimmed V and J ends, which lost 6 bases and 4 bases, there was a span of 15 bases. Germline CDR1 and CDR2: MGHRA and YSYEKL. CDR3 length: 14 residues. The CDR3 loop reads CASRHLGGGETQYF. CDR3 coding DNA: TGCGCCAGCAGACACCTCGGAGGGGGAGAGACCCAGTACTTC.

The CDR3 protein is CASSFGESGNTEAFF. The CDR3 DNA is TGTGCCAGCAGCTTCGGGGAGTCGGGGAACACTGAAGCTTTCTTT. V and J are TRBV12-3 or TRBV12-4 and TRBJ1-1; D is unresolved. Trimming removed 6 bases from V and 1 base from J, with 15 bases in between. This CDR3 spans 15 amino acids.